This paragraph covers one T cell receptor (beta chain) sequence. The target of this receptor is not known. One end of the junction does not line up with germline, which may come from a read error. This was a case-control study nested in a cohort of healthcare workers in London, UK, who had nasopharyngeal swab PCR tests and blood samples taken every week. Healthcare workers were enrolled in the week of the UK lockdown, from 23 to 31 March 2020, and were followed every week for up to roughly 16 weeks. The library relied on 5' RACE. The reads were generated on a NextSeq 500. The TCR library protocol attached unique molecular identifiers to individual cDNA molecules to correct for sequencing error and PCR bias. Sequencing covered both TCR alpha and beta chains, and within each sample the abundances of alpha and beta sequences were tightly co-correlated. In the original analysis: Decombinator V4 was used to annotate the V gene, J gene and CDR3 of the TCR sequences. Expanded TCRs were defined as changing significantly between any two time points under a Poisson model with p below 0.0001. TCR abundances were normalised to the total number of TCRs sequenced per sample and expressed as counts per million. MAIT TCRs were defined by TRAV1-2 paired with TRAJ12, TRAJ20 or TRAJ33, and iNKT TCRs by TRAV10 paired with TRAJ18. VDJdb, accessed 1 November 2021, was searched for CMV, EBV and SARS-CoV-2 annotated TCRs, with TCRs annotated for multiple antigens excluded. Using fastp at Q25 and MiXCR, TCRdb reprocessed the public reads and kept productive beta chains. Every distinct CDR3 protein forms one entry, paired with its most common genes and DNA. Here the V and J calls rest on TCRdb's processing, not on the authors' analysis. The sample records 70,000 to 75,000 distinct CDR3 sequences, less than 15% of which are singletons. 3.9% of the sample is held by the ten biggest clonotypes.

The entry originates in a study of early T cells in non-severe SARS-CoV-2 infection listed by TCRdb under 2021. Context from the whole study: Because TCR sequencing relied on bulk RNA taken from unsorted whole blood, pairing of alpha and beta chains was not possible. Overall study outcomes, separate from this receptor: VDJdb matching was skewed toward anti-spike CD8 responses and likely underestimated virus-specific expansions by missing private and CD4 specificities.

The cysteine opens and the phenylalanine closes a CDR3 of 15 amino acids. The only DNA kept is the CDR3, 45 bases in frame from the first base. As encoded in the germline V gene (reference sequence), CDR1 is DFQATT while CDR2 is SNEGSKA. This TCR came from an adult who was a healthcare worker with PCR-confirmed SARS-CoV-2 infection or an uninfected control (not recorded which). Sequencing was performed on whole blood. The sequence is built from TRBV20-1 and TRBJ1-5; too little of a D gene remains to name it. The CDR3 protein: CSAGGDTYSSQPQHF. The DNA sequence is given as TGCAGTGCCGGCGGCGACACTTATAGCAGTCAGCCCCAGCATTTT.